The 10 T cell receptor beta chains below were found in one sample sequenced in a study of blood T cell repertoires in COVID-19 (TCRdb year 2020). Receptor libraries were prepared by the immunoSEQ multiplex PCR assay. The source is immuneACCESS, and TCRdb retained only in-frame sequences with V and J called. Part of the clones is not carried over; for the studies checked, unresolved V genes explain less than half of this, and the remainder is unexplained. The sample table records 180,000 or so clones; more than 65% of these occur just once. The ten biggest clones cover approximately 10% of the sample. Material: PBMCs or T cells enriched from blood (not recorded which). The receptors stem from a man aged 50 to 59 who had recovered from COVID-19.

The chain uses TRBV19 and TRBJ1-3; 9 bases match TRBD1. Germline lookup yields CDR1 LNHDA and CDR2 SQIVND (reference sequence). V dropped 3 bases and J dropped 2; count of bases not matched to a gene: 5. The CDR3 runs to 16 residues. CDR3 sequence (DNA): TGTGCCAGTAGTATGGGGACAGGGAAGACTGGAAACACCATATATTTT. Translating gives CASSMGTGKTGNTIYF.

The rearrangement uses TRBV5-4 and TRBJ2-1, with 14 bases identical to TRBD2. The CDR3 is 17 amino acids. Germline V CDR1 and CDR2: SGHNT, YYREEE (reference sequence). Germline trimming cut 2 bases from V and 5 bases from J; bases unmatched to any gene: 6. CDR3 loop: CASSLRLAGGADNEQFF. In DNA form, the CDR3 reads TGTGCCAGCAGCTTACGACTAGCGGGGGGGGCGGACAATGAGCAGTTCTTC. Together with reference TRBV5-4 and TRBJ2-1, the CDR3 gives the full variable domain: ETGVTQSPTHLIKTRGQQVTLRCSSQSGHNTVSWYQQALGQGPQFIFQYYREEENGRGNFPPRFSGLQFPNYSSELNVNALELDDSALYLCASSLRLAGGADNEQFFGPGTRLTVL.

The gene calls are TRBV9 and TRBJ1-3; no definite D call. Germline V CDR1 and CDR2: SGDLS, YYNGEE. The CDR3 runs to 17 residues. Trimming removed 0 bases at V and 5 bases at J, with 18 bases between. This CDR3 reads CASSVESWVSGRNTIYF. CDR3 in DNA: TGTGCCAGCAGCGTAGAGAGTTGGGTTAGCGGGAGAAACACCATATATTTT.

CDR3 region: CASSSDHLAGGPSSYNEQFF. In nucleotides, the CDR3 is TGTGCCAGCAGCTCCGACCATTTAGCGGGAGGGCCCTCCTCCTACAATGAGCAGTTCTTC. The gene calls are TRBV7-3 and TRBJ2-1, with 11 bases aligning to TRBD2. CDR1 and CDR2 (germline): SGHTA, FQGTGA. This CDR3 comprises 20 residues. Trimming at V came to 4 bases and at J to 0 bases, leaving 14 bases not matched to a gene.

This clone showed up just a few times. CDR3 region: CARSVTSGENTGELFF. In DNA form, the CDR3 reads TGTGCCAGAAGCGTAACTAGCGGGGAAAACACCGGGGAGCTGTTTTTT. The chain couples TRBV5-3 to TRBJ2-2, with 10 bases that match TRBD2. TRBV5-3 is labeled an ORF, and its function is uncertain. CDR3 length: 16 residues. J lost 2 bases, V lost 4 bases, and 5 bases had no gene match.

This clone was detected once. The CDR3 nucleotides read TGTGCCAGCAGTCGCCCCCAAAGCATGCCGTACTTC. Translating it yields CASSRPQSMPYF. The rearrangement uses TRBV6-2 or TRBV6-3 and TRBJ2-7; D remains ambiguous. Trimming took off 5 bases at V and 12 bases at J, with 17 bases between the two ends. The CDR3 is 12 residues long. Germline lookup yields CDR1 MNHEY and CDR2 SVGEGT.

The rearrangement uses TRBV19 and TRBJ1-5, with 9 nucleotides matching TRBD1. There are 16 residues in the CDR3. Germline assignment: CDR1 LNHDA and CDR2 SQIVND (reference sequence). Germline trimming cut 5 bases from V and 5 bases from J; bases unmatched to any gene: 10. The CDR3 spells CASSPRDRVLYQPQHF. CDR3 DNA sequence: TGTGCCAGTAGTCCAAGGGACAGGGTATTATATCAGCCCCAGCATTTT.

This sequence joins TRBV5-1 and TRBJ2-7; weak D call: TRBD1 (6 bases). Germline CDR1 SGHRS, CDR2 YFSETQ. Trimming took 2 bases from V and 0 from J, leaving 9 bases between them. CDR3 length: 14 residues. CDR3 coding DNA: TGCGCCAGCAGCTTAGACAGGCTCTCCTACGAGCAGTACTTC. This gives the protein CASSLDRLSYEQYF.

The chain combines TRBV9 with TRBJ2-1; no clear D gene. Deletions cut 0 bases from V and 7 bases from J, with 8 bases between. CDR1 is SGDLS and CDR2 is YYNGEE in the germline V gene. The CDR3 length is 13 residues. CDR3 sequence: CASSVASANEQFF. The CDR3 DNA follows: TGTGCCAGCAGCGTAGCTTCCGCGAATGAGCAGTTCTTC.

This rearrangement joins TRBV3-1 (or the pseudogene TRBV3-2) to TRBJ1-1, with unresolved D. The V gene's germline CDR1 is LGHDT and CDR2 YNNKEL (reference sequence). V lost 4 bases and J 4 bases, leaving 19 bases between the germline ends. The CDR3 covers 16 residues. DNA for the CDR3: TGTGCCAGCAGCCTCCGCCGGGAGGGATGGGTCACTGAAGCTTTCTTT. This sequence encodes CASSLRREGWVTEAFF.